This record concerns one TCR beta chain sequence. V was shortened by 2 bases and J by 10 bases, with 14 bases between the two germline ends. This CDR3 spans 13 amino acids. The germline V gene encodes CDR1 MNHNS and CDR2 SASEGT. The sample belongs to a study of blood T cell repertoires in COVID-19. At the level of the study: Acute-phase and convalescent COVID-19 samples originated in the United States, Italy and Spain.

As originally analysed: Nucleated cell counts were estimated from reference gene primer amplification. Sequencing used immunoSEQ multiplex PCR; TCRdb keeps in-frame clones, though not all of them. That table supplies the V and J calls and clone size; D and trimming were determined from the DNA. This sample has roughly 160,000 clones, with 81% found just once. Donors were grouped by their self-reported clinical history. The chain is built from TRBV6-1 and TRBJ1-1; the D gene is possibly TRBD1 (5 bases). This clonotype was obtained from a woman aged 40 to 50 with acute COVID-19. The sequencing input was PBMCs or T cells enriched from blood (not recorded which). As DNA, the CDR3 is TGTGCCAGCAGTGAACAAGGCGGGACGGGAGCTTTCTTT. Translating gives CASSEQGGTGAFF.